This T cell receptor beta chain was recovered during a study of blood T cell repertoires in COVID-19. On the study more broadly: Whether acute or convalescent, the COVID-19 samples came from the United States, Italy and Spain.

Only in-frame clones appear in the TCRdb table, and some are missing; sequencing was by immunoSEQ multiplex PCR. The sample shows around 320,000 clones, roughly 90% of them seen only once. The germline V and J ends were trimmed by 5 bases and 1 base, with 17 bases remaining between them. Looked up from germline, CDR1 is SGHAT and CDR2 is FQNNGV. The CDR3 covers 16 residues. The receptor's source is a woman aged 30 to 39 who had been exposed to COVID-19. The sequencing sample was made of PBMCs or T cells enriched from blood (not recorded which). This sequence joins TRBV11-2 and TRBJ1-2; D is perhaps TRBD1 (5 bases). Here the CDR3 reads CASSRDATDFNYGYTF. The CDR3 bases are TGTGCCAGCAGCCGAGACGCGACAGATTTTAACTATGGCTACACCTTC.